Listed here is a single T cell receptor (beta chain). Antigen unknown. The sample belongs to a study of T cells expressing NK-cell markers. On the study more broadly: Within the sequenced cohort of eight donors, seven exhibited HCMV seropositivity and one was seronegative.

It was by 5'RACE template switching with UMIs that TCR beta cDNA was made. Reanalyzing the 5' RACE reads, TCRdb keeps one entry per CDR3 protein, without DNA. The listing records 300,000 to 500,000 distinct CDR3 sequences. Findings and caveats of the study: CD8+ T cells in more than five donors included dominant NKG2C+ clonotypes at 1.0-7.0%. Also leading the CD3+CD56-NKG2C+ fraction in a few donors were these clonotypes.

The germline V gene encodes CDR1 SGHRS and CDR2 YFSETQ. CDR3 size: 15 residues. The sequence came from a woman aged 45 to 65 in good health. V and J are TRBV5-1 and TRBJ2-7. Material for sequencing was blood T cells: a sorted CD56 or NKG2C T cell subset, CD4+ or CD8+ T cells, or bulk PBMC T cells (not recorded which). The CDR3 reads CASSLETFLVGEQYF.